Below, 23 T cell receptor beta chains from the same sample are listed, as sequenced in a study of CD8 T cells in Susac syndrome. An amount of RNA that ranged from roughly 0.45 to 1 ug was reverse transcribed with random hexamers. One entry per CDR3 protein, called by TCRdb with MiXCR from the immunoSEQ multiplex PCR reads. Here the sample spans around 80,000 distinct CDR3 sequences, about 93% being singletons. The sample comprised CD8+ T cells from PBMCs. All receptors derive from a human donor with Susac syndrome.

This sequence joins TRBV4-2 and TRBJ2-7, with TRBD2 matching over 8 bases. This CDR3 contains 14 residues. V was pared by 0 bases and J by 4 bases, with 2 bases of the junction left unmatched. Germline CDR1 reads LGHNA; CDR2 reads YNFKEQ. Here the CDR3 DNA reads TGTGCCAGCAGCCAAGATACGGGAGGGTACGAGCAGTACTTC. Its translation is CASSQDTGGYEQYF.

The gene calls are TRBV7-2 and TRBJ2-2; no firm D call. CDR1 and CDR2 from the germline V gene are SGHTA and FQGNSA. V shed 0 bases and J shed 5 bases, with 7 bases lying between them. The CDR3 has 14 residues. The CDR3 DNA follows: TGTGCCAGCAGCTTAGCCCCTTCTACCGGGGAGCTGTTTTTT. Translating it yields CASSLAPSTGELFF.

V gene TRBV4-1 combines with J gene TRBJ2-7; the D gene could be TRBD1 or TRBD2 (5 bases each). CDR1 is MGHRA, CDR2 YSYEKL, per germline. V was cut by 4 bases and J by 6 bases, with 19 bases left in between. This CDR3 has 15 residues. Here the CDR3 DNA reads TGCGCCAGCAGCCTTGACCGCGACCAGGGAGCCGAGCAGTACTTC. This encodes CASSLDRDQGAEQYF.

The rearrangement joins TRBV19 to TRBJ1-5; TRBD1 matches at 9 bases. The CDR3 has 13 residues. Germline lookup yields CDR1 LNHDA and CDR2 SQIVND (reference sequence). This chain's CDR3 is CASQGAFNQPQHF. CDR3 bases: TGTGCGTCACAGGGGGCTTTCAATCAGCCCCAGCATTTT.

The V and J genes are TRBV7-9 and TRBJ2-2; D is uncertain. V lost 4 bases and J lost 4, with 13 bases in between. CDR1 and CDR2 from the germline V gene are SEHNR and FQNEAQ (reference sequence). The length of the CDR3 is 15 residues. CDR3 sequence reads: CASSYLSEATGELFF. The CDR3 DNA reads as TGTGCCAGCAGCTACCTTTCTGAGGCCACCGGGGAGCTGTTTTTT.

This clonotype was counted once. The gene calls are TRBV11-2 and TRBJ2-2; the D is unclear. V dropped 1 base and J dropped 3 bases, with 9 bases sitting between them. The germline V gene encodes CDR1 SGHAT and CDR2 FQNNGV. This CDR3 spans 15 amino acids. The CDR3 loop reads CASSLGPPYTGELFF. CDR3 in DNA: TGTGCCAGCAGCTTAGGGCCCCCCTACACCGGGGAGCTGTTTTTT.

The chain recombines TRBV5-4 with TRBJ1-1, with 7 nucleotides matching TRBD1. Germline lookup yields CDR1 SGHNT and CDR2 YYREEE (reference sequence). The V segment lost 1 base and the J segment 2 bases; nucleotides outside the gene matches: 2. This CDR3 comprises 14 residues. DNA of the CDR3: TGTGCCAGCAGCTTGTCAGGGGGAAACACTGAAGCTTTCTTT. Its translation is CASSLSGGNTEAFF.

The chain uses TRBV9 and TRBJ1-1; TRBD1 aligns across 7 bases. Germline assignment: CDR1 SGDLS and CDR2 YYNGEE. V lost 0 bases and J lost 1; bases outside the gene matches: 9. CDR3 length: 17 residues. CDR3 protein: CASSVATPGGKNTEAFF. CDR3 nucleotide sequence: TGTGCCAGCAGCGTAGCTACCCCAGGGGGAAAGAACACTGAAGCTTTCTTT.

CDR3 DNA: TGTGCCAGCAGCCCCCCGGGACTCAGCTCCTACGAGCAGTACTTC. Its protein is CASSPPGLSSYEQYF. The chain couples TRBV4-2 to TRBJ2-7, with TRBD2 as a possible D gene (6 bases). This CDR3 region has 15 residues. Germline loops: CDR1 LGHNA, CDR2 YNFKEQ. Trimming shortened V by 4 bases and J by 0 bases, and 13 bases separated the two germline ends.

For the CDR3, the DNA is TGCAGCGTTGGATCGGGGAACACTGAAGCTTTCTTT. It is translated as CSVGSGNTEAFF. The chain joins TRBV29-1 to TRBJ1-1; D is unresolved. The germline CDR1 and CDR2 sequences are SQVTM and ANQGSEA. V shed 4 bases and J shed 1 base, with 7 bases lying between them. The CDR3 loop spans 12 amino acids.

The genes are TRBV15 and TRBJ2-2; D remains ambiguous. The CDR3 has 12 residues. Looked up from germline, CDR1 is LNHNV and CDR2 is YYDKDF (reference sequence). V was trimmed by 1 base and J by 6 bases, leaving 3 bases between them. The CDR3 coding sequence is TGTGCCACCAGCAGAGGGGCCGGGGAGCTGTTTTTT. Amino acid sequence: CATSRGAGELFF. The full variable domain, rest sourced from reference TRBV15 and TRBJ2-2, is DAMVIQNPRYQVTQFGKPVTLSCSQTLNHNVMYWYQQKSSQAPKLLFHYYDKDFNNEADTPDNFQSRRPNTSFCFLDIRSPGLGDTAMYLCATSRGAGELFFGEGSRLTVL.

The chain links TRBV5-4 to TRBJ1-1, with 7 nucleotides matching TRBD1. Looked up from germline, CDR1 is SGHNT and CDR2 is YYREEE (reference sequence). There are 14 residues in the CDR3. Trimming took 7 bases from V and 4 from J; bases not matched to a gene: 10. The DNA of the CDR3 is TGTGCCAGCCTCAGCGTACCAGGGGGCACTGAAGCTTTCTTT. Protein product: CASLSVPGGTEAFF.

V usage is TRBV5-8 and J usage is TRBJ2-3, with 8 bases matching TRBD1. V was pared by 0 bases and J by 0 bases, with 0 bases of the junction left unmatched. This CDR3 has 15 amino acids. Germline lookup yields CDR1 SGHTS and CDR2 YDEGEE. The CDR3 region is CASSLGQGSTDTQYF. DNA of the CDR3: TGTGCCAGCAGCTTGGGACAGGGGAGCACAGATACGCAGTATTTT.

The V call is TRBV9, the J call TRBJ1-1; D unresolved. CDR3 length: 11 amino acids. Trimming cost V 0 bases and J 5 bases, with 2 bases left between them. The V gene's germline CDR1 is SGDLS and CDR2 YYNGEE. The CDR3 reads CASSVVTEAFF. Written as DNA, the CDR3 is TGTGCCAGCAGCGTAGTTACTGAAGCTTTCTTT.

The chain recombines TRBV3-1 with TRBJ2-7; 7 bases line up with TRBD2. The V gene end was trimmed by 1 base and the J gene end by 2 bases; junction bases not matched to a gene: 8. CDR3 length equals 16 residues. Germline assignment: CDR1 LGHDT and CDR2 YNNKEL (reference sequence). The CDR3 here is CASSQVASGYTYEQYF. The CDR3 nucleotides are TGTGCCAGCAGCCAAGTTGCTAGCGGCTACACCTACGAGCAGTACTTC.

This chain links TRBV6-6 with TRBJ1-1, with 8 bases fitting TRBD1. CDR1 is MNHNY, CDR2 SVGAGI, per germline (reference sequence). The CDR3 is made up of 16 amino acids. V dropped 2 bases and J dropped 0; count of bases not matched to a gene: 5. For the CDR3, the DNA is TGTGCCAGCAGTTACCCTGACAGGGGTATGAACACTGAAGCTTTCTTT. Encoded protein: CASSYPDRGMNTEAFF.

This chain links TRBV6-1 with TRBJ2-7, with 9 positions matching TRBD2. The V and J ends lost 8 bases and 4 bases, in that order; junction bases with no gene match: 9. CDR3 length equals 14 residues. CDR1 and CDR2 from the germline V gene are MNHNS and SASEGT. The DNA of the CDR3 is TGTGCCAGCCGAGGACTAGCGATAATTTACGAGCAGTACTTC. It codes for CASRGLAIIYEQYF.

The rearrangement uses TRBV3-1 and TRBJ1-1; 7 bases match TRBD1. With V trimmed by 2 bases and J by 2 bases, 8 bases remained unmatched. The CDR3 length is 16 residues. CDR1 and CDR2 from the germline V gene are LGHDT and YNNKEL (reference sequence). CDR3: CASSQLPGQTNTEAFF. DNA for the CDR3: TGTGCCAGCAGCCAATTGCCGGGACAGACAAACACTGAAGCTTTCTTT. Based on the CDR3 plus reference TRBV3-1 and TRBJ1-1, the full variable domain is DTAVSQTPKYLVTQMGNDKSIKCEQNLGHDTMYWYKQDSKKFLKIMFSYNNKELIINETVPNRFSPKSPDKAHLNLHINSLELGDSAVYFCASSQLPGQTNTEAFFGQGTRLTVV.

The chain is built from TRBV4-3 and TRBJ2-1; 13 bases are a match to TRBD2. The CDR3 has 17 amino acids. The germline V gene encodes CDR1 LGHNA and CDR2 YSLEER. The ends lost 4 bases at V and 9 bases at J; junction bases unmatched: 12. In DNA form, the CDR3 reads TGCGCCAGCAGCCCGGGACTAGCGGGATTTCCTACGAGTGAGCAGTTCTTC. Its translation: CASSPGLAGFPTSEQFF.

CDR3 sequence reads: CSVEDTSGTNEQFF. CDR3 sequence (DNA): TGCAGCGTTGAAGATACTAGCGGGACCAATGAGCAGTTCTTC. The rearrangement links TRBV29-1 to TRBJ2-1; 10 bases fit TRBD2. The CDR3 is 14 residues long. After removal of 0 bases from V and 6 bases from J, the junction contained 2 bases not matched to a gene. In germline, CDR1 is SQVTM, CDR2 ANQGSEA.

This clonotype appeared once. V usage is TRBV25-1 and J usage is TRBJ2-7; possibly TRBD1 or TRBD2 for D (6 bases each). Germline V gives CDR1 MGHDK, CDR2 SYGVNS. With 5 bases removed from V and 4 bases from J, the gap between germline ends came to 12 bases. The CDR3 is 13 residues long. CDR3 DNA sequence: TGTGCCAGCAGTTACCGGGGGCGGTACGAGCAGTACTTC. Amino acid sequence: CASSYRGRYEQYF.

This rearrangement joins TRBV7-8 to TRBJ2-7; D remains unclear. Germline V lookup: CDR1 SGHVS, CDR2 FQNEAQ. V was shortened by 3 bases and J by 6 bases, with 15 bases between the two germline ends. This CDR3 region has 14 residues. The CDR3 DNA follows: TGTGCCAGCAGCTTGGAAAGAATGCGTTCCGAGCAGTACTTC. Amino acids: CASSLERMRSEQYF.

Only one count was recorded for this clonotype. The chain employs TRBV20-1 and TRBJ1-2; D not resolved. Germline assignment: CDR1 DFQATT and CDR2 SNEGSKA (reference sequence). CDR3 length: 15 residues. Trimming pared 0 bases from V and 6 bases from J, leaving 17 bases between. The chain's CDR3 is CSAREPVGYRHGYTF. The CDR3 region has the DNA TGCAGTGCTAGAGAACCCGTAGGGTACCGACATGGCTACACCTTC.